A selection of T cell receptor beta chains follows, all from one sample in a study of T cell changes during pregnancy in multiple sclerosis. Sequenced by immunoSEQ multiplex PCR; TCRdb stores in-frame clones only, minus some. Of 28,000 or so clones detected, around 88% appear once; the ten largest clones hold about 0.8%. Sequences were derived from CD4+ T cells from peripheral blood mononuclear cells, sampled in the first trimester of pregnancy. These receptors all stem from a female donor in good health, enrolled as a control in a pregnancy study. The CDR3 runs from the conserved cysteine through the conserved F or W. A D gene is named only where the DNA matches it firmly. A clone size is listed for some rows: how often the clone was seen (once, few, many), or a class if it is expanded.

j_call v_call clone_size d_call cdr3_aa cdr3_nt
TRBJ2-2 TRBV5-4 . . CASSLTRGVGGELFF TGTGCCAGCAGCTTAACCAGGGGAGTAGGCGGGGAGCTGTTTTTT
TRBJ1-5 TRBV7-8 . . CASSDRLSNQPQHF TGTGCCAGCAGTGACAGACTTAGCAATCAGCCCCAGCATTTT
TRBJ2-1 TRBV9 . . CASGVGPSSYNEQFF TGTGCCAGCGGAGTGGGTCCCAGCTCCTACAATGAGCAGTTCTTC
TRBJ1-6 TRBV6-6 . . CASIRGHRGSPLHF TGTGCCAGCATAAGAGGACACCGTGGTTCACCCCTCCACTTT
TRBJ2-5 TRBV4-2 . . CASSQDGKELGLGETQYF TGTGCCAGCAGCCAAGATGGTAAAGAACTAGGTTTGGGAGAGACCCAGTACTTC
TRBJ1-1 TRBV7-2 . . CASSFQGNTEAFF TGTGCCAGCAGCTTCCAGGGGAACACTGAAGCTTTCTTT
TRBJ1-3 TRBV30 . . CAWKWAGTISGNTIYF TGTGCCTGGAAGTGGGCAGGTACAATCTCTGGAAACACCATATATTTT
TRBJ2-5 TRBV19 . TRBD1 CASSTGTGGETQYF TGTGCCAGTAGCACAGGGACAGGAGGAGAGACCCAGTACTTC
TRBJ2-5 TRBV18 . . CASSPPPGGPQYF TGTGCCAGCTCACCCCCACCAGGGGGGCCCCAGTACTTC
TRBJ1-1 TRBV4-3 . TRBD1 CASSRRGTGEEAFF TGCGCCAGCAGCCGTCGGGGGACAGGCGAGGAAGCTTTCTTT
TRBJ2-3 TRBV5-1 . . CASSLEGRQTTDTQYF TGCGCCAGCAGCTTGGAAGGTCGACAGACTACAGATACGCAGTATTTT
TRBJ1-4 TRBV4-2 once . CASSHGQTTNEKLFF TGTGCCAGCAGCCATGGACAGACAACTAATGAAAAACTGTTTTTT
TRBJ2-3 TRBV5-1 . TRBD2 CASRGATKRGAADTQYF TGCGCCAGCAGGGGTGCGACAAAGCGGGGGGCGGCAGATACGCAGTATTTT
TRBJ1-4 TRBV19 . TRBD1 CASSLGTGGEKLFF TGTGCCAGTAGTTTGGGGACAGGGGGTGAAAAACTGTTTTTT
TRBJ2-5 TRBV11-1 once . CASSLEFGLETQYF TGTGCCAGCAGCTTAGAATTTGGGCTGGAGACCCAGTACTTC
TRBJ1-5 TRBV18 few . CASSRQGASNQPQHF TGTGCCAGCTCACGGCAGGGTGCGAGCAATCAGCCCCAGCATTTT
TRBJ1-2 TRBV19 . TRBD1 CASTPRQGATGLYGYTF TGTGCCAGTACCCCCCGGCAGGGGGCAACGGGTTTGTATGGCTACACCTTC
TRBJ1-1 TRBV30 . . CAWSVLSTPDTTEAFF TGTGCCTGGAGTGTACTAAGTACACCGGACACCACTGAAGCTTTCTTT
TRBJ2-5 TRBV7-9 . . CASSLRGGETQYF TGTGCCAGCAGCTTACGAGGGGGAGAGACCCAGTACTTC
TRBJ1-2 TRBV6-5 . . CASSYGMQGLGYTF TGTGCCAGCAGTTACGGGATGCAGGGCCTTGGCTACACCTTC